This T cell receptor (beta chain) is drawn from a study of T cells after posttransplantation cyclophosphamide. Sequencing used immunoSEQ multiplex PCR; TCRdb keeps in-frame clones, though not all of them. This sample has tens of thousands of clones, with more than 70% found just once. Cyclophosphamide on days +3 and +4 followed busulfan-fludarabine conditioning and a marrow graft. V was clipped by 6 bases and J by 8 bases, with 13 bases between them. The CDR3 loop spans 12 amino acids. CDR1 is MNHNS, CDR2 SASEGT, per germline. The sequenced sample was CD4+ T cells sorted from blood, obtained around 2,000 days after a stem cell transplant with posttransplant cyclophosphamide. This TCR was sampled from a female patient in her thirties or forties who received an allogeneic stem cell transplant from a related donor, was CMV-positive, and had no GVHD. Some T cells may have originated in the graft donor. The chain uses TRBV6-1 and TRBJ1-2; D is uncertain. The CDR3 region has the DNA TGTGCCAGCAGCAACCCGGGAATAGGCTACACCTTC. Amino acid sequence: CASSNPGIGYTF.